This T cell receptor beta chain was documented in a study of blood T cell repertoires in COVID-19. The germline V gene encodes CDR1 KGHDR and CDR2 SFDVKD. The V gene end was trimmed by 4 bases and the J gene end by 6 bases; junction bases not matched to a gene: 11. The CDR3 has 18 amino acids. The method was immunoSEQ multiplex PCR; TCRdb's version includes in-frame clones alone and lacks a portion of them. In the table there are tens of thousands of clones, approximately 80% of which are singletons. The sequenced sample consisted of peripheral blood. This receptor was identified in a human donor in a cohort sampled during active COVID-19. This chain joins TRBV24-1 and TRBJ2-1; TRBD2 matches 13 bases. The CDR3 DNA reads as TGTGCCACCAGTGACCGACGAACTAGCGGGAGGGCCCTCAATGAGCAGTTCTTC. Protein: CATSDRRTSGRALNEQFF.